The source of this T cell receptor (beta chain) is a study of radiation and T cells in renal cell carcinoma. Study-level results: Without pretreatment biopsies, baseline tumor clonotype presence was undetermined.

Assay used: immunoSEQ multiplex PCR; TCRdb lists only in-frame clones, some missing. The table lists approximately 63,000 clones, just under 80% of them singletons. The length of the CDR3 is 15 residues. The time point here: baseline pretreatment blood. Treatment indicated: 15 Gy SBRT to primary tumor, nephrectomy 4 weeks later. Radiation-treated patients gave blood at baseline, week 2 and week 4. Clear cell pathology was present in this patient's renal cell carcinoma. On this clone itself: As yet, its antigen is unknown.

Sequenced here: blood, sampled from a patient whose treatment included radiotherapy and nephrectomy. The receptor was isolated from a man aged 55 to 70 with renal cell carcinoma. The gene calls are TRBV12-1 and TRBJ1-4. TRBV12-1 is described as a pseudogene. CDR3 residues: CASSIGTELNEKLFF. DNA of the CDR3: TGTGCCAGCAGCATCGGGACGGAGCTTAATGAAAAACTGTTTTTT.